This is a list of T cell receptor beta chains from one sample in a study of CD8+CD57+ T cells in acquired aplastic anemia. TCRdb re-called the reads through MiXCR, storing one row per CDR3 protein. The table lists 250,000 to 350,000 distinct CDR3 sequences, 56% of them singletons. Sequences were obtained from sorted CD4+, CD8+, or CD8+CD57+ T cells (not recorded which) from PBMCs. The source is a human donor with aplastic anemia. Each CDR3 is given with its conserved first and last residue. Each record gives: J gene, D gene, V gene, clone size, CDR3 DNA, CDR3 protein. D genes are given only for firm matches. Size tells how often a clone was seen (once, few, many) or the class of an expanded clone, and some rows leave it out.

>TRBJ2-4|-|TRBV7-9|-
TGTGCCAGCAGCCTAAAGGGGAACGGCATTCAGTACTTC
CASSLKGNGIQYF
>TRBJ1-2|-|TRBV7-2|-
TGTGCCAGCAGCTTAGGCGGGCCGGGGCAGGGAGGGCAGGGAGGCTACACCTTC
CASSLGGPGQGGQGGYTF
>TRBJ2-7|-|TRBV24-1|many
TGTGCCACCAGTGTTGGGCCCTCCTACGAGCAGTACTTC
CATSVGPSYEQYF
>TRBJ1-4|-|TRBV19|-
TGTGCCAGTACCTACAGGGAAAAACTGTTTTTT
CASTYREKLFF
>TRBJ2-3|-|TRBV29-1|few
TGCAGCGTTGAAGATGCGCAGGGGATTGAGTATTTT
CSVEDAQGIEYF
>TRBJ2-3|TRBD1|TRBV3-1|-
TGTGCCAGCAGCCAAGCCGCGACAGGGGTCACAGATACGCAGTATTTT
CASSQAATGVTDTQYF
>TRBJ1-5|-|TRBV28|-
TGTGCCAGCAGTTGGGCCGGATCTAGCAATCAGCCCCAGCATTTT
CASSWAGSSNQPQHF
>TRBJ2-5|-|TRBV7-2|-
TGTGCCAGCAGTTTCGCGGGGGCACAAGAGACCCAGTACTTC
CASSFAGAQETQYF
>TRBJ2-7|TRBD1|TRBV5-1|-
TGCGCCAGCAGCTTGGGGACAGGGGGGCCTCGCTCCTACGAGCAGTACTTC
CASSLGTGGPRSYEQYF
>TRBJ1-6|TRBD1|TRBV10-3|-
TGTGCCATCAGTGGGACAGGGGGCGGGGGGATTTCACCCCTCCACTTT
CAISGTGGGGISPLHF
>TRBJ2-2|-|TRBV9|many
TGTGCCAGCAGCGTCGACACCGGGGAGCTGTTTTTT
CASSVDTGELFF
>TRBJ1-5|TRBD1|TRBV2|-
TGTGCCAGCAGTCCAAGACCCTTAGGACAGGGGATTAGCAATCAGCCCCAGCATTTT
CASSPRPLGQGISNQPQHF
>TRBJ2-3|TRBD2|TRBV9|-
TGCGCCAGCAGCTGGACTAGCGGGGAAGCAGATACGCAGTATTTT
CASSWTSGEADTQYF
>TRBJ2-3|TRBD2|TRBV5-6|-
TGTGCCAGCAGCTTGGATGCTAGCGGGACCCGAGATACGCAGTATTTT
CASSLDASGTRDTQYF
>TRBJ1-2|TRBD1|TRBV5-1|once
TGCGCCAGCAGCTTGGCGCGGACAGGGGGCGAGGGGGTTGATGGCTACACCTTC
CASSLARTGGEGVDGYTF
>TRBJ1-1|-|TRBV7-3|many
TGTGCCAGCAGCTTATCCAGAGACACTGAAGCTTTCTTT
CASSLSRDTEAFF
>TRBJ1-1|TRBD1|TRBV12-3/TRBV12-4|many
TGTGCCAGCAGTTTAGACAGGGGGACATCGAGAGCTTTCTTT
CASSLDRGTSRAFF
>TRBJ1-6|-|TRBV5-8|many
TGTGCCAGCAGCTTCAGGCTAGATAATTCACCCCTCCACTTT
CASSFRLDNSPLHF
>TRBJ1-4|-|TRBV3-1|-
TGTGCCAGCAGCCAGAGCGGGGGATTGGCTGAAAAACTGTTTTTT
CASSQSGGLAEKLFF
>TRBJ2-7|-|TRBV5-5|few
TGTGCCAGCAGCTTGGAAGTCGAGCAGTACTTC
CASSLEVEQYF
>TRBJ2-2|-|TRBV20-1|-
TGCAGTGCTAGAGACTCAGAACCCGGGGAGCTGTTTTTT
CSARDSEPGELFF
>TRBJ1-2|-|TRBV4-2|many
TGTGCCAGCAGCCGAGATACGCTCTATGGCTACACCTTC
CASSRDTLYGYTF
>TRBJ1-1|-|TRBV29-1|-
TGCAGCGTTACTTCTCGCTGGGGCGGTAACACTGAAGCTTTCTTT
CSVTSRWGGNTEAFF
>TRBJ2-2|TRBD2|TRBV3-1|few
TGTGCCGGCAGCCGAAACGCGGGGGGACTAGCGGGAGCCCGCGGGGAGCTGTTTTTT
CAGSRNAGGLAGARGELFF
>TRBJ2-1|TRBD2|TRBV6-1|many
TGTGCCAGCAGCGGAATGTACTCCGGGACTAGCGGGGGTGGTGAGCAGTTCTTC
CASSGMYSGTSGGGEQFF
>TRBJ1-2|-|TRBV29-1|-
TGCAGCCTCGGGGAGGCCTATGGCTACACCTTC
CSLGEAYGYTF
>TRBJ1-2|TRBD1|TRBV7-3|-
TGTGCCAGCAGCTCCCAGGGGGCTTCTAACTATGGCTACACCTTC
CASSSQGASNYGYTF
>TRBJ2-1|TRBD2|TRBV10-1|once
TGCGCCAGCAGTGATCTAGCGGGAGGGTTGTCCTACAATGAGCAGTTCTTC
CASSDLAGGLSYNEQFF